This entry is about one T cell receptor (beta chain). These data belong to a study of blood T cell dynamics during melanoma immunotherapy. CDR1 and CDR2 (germline): MNHNS, SASEGT. V lost 3 bases and J lost 9; bases outside the gene matches: 8. The CDR3 contains 15 residues. The table came from immunoSEQ multiplex PCR; TCRdb's copy has only in-frame clones and leaves some out. The sample has 25,000 to 30,000 clones, over 80% seen once. Described time point: week 3, after first cycle of checkpoint inhibitor. The sequence was collected from a human donor with melanoma. This sample comprised blood, obtained from a patient treated with checkpoint blockade. V and J are TRBV6-1 and TRBJ1-6, with TRBD1 identical over 7 bases. CDR3 bases: TGTGCCAGCAGTGACGCCGGGACAGCCTTTTCACCCCTCCACTTT. Encoded protein: CASSDAGTAFSPLHF.